One sample yielded the 23 T cell receptor beta chains listed below, sequenced in a study of human T cells and chemical hapten exposure. The sample's time point: patch test 2, 6 weeks after DPC sensitization. Described treatment: therapeutic diphenylcyclopropenone sensitization with weekly scalp DPC. From the RACE reads, TCRdb called clonotypes with MiXCR, one entry per CDR3 protein. The top ten hold 2.2% of the sample, which has 75,000 to 95,000 distinct CDR3 sequences, 11% seen once. The source material was whole blood, sampled in connection with sensitization to the hapten diphenylcyclopropenone (DPC). Every receptor here comes from a middle-aged man with alopecia areata. Some clones in this sample may be carry-over from other donors' samples.

V usage is TRBV24-1 and J usage is TRBJ2-3, with 13 bases matching TRBD2. Germline V gives CDR1 KGHDR, CDR2 SFDVKD. V lost 4 bases, J lost 5 bases, and 5 bases stayed unmatched. CDR3 size: 16 residues. Here the CDR3 DNA reads TGTGCCACCAGTGACTTGACTAGCGGGAGGATAGATACGCAGTATTTT. It yields the protein CATSDLTSGRIDTQYF.

The sample holds a few counts of this clonotype. The chain uses TRBV20-1 and TRBJ1-3; perhaps TRBD1 as D (5 bases). Germline assignment: CDR1 DFQATT and CDR2 SNEGSKA (reference sequence). The CDR3 has 20 amino acids. V lost 3 bases and J lost 4, with 31 bases in between. This chain's CDR3 is CSASPTTGTAAGGSGNTIYF. CDR3 sequence (DNA): TGCAGTGCTAGCCCTACAACCGGGACTGCAGCGGGAGGTAGCGGAAACACCATATATTTT.

The rearrangement links TRBV12-5 to TRBJ2-2, with 7 bases identical to TRBD2. CDR1 and CDR2 from the germline V gene are LGHNT and FRNRAP. V trimming: 1 base; J trimming: 4 bases; junction bases outside the gene matches: 6. The CDR3 runs 16 residues. The CDR3 nucleotides read TGTGCTAGTGGTTTGGCGGTGGGAGGGCCCACCGGGGAGCTGTTTTTT. It yields the protein CASGLAVGGPTGELFF.

The rearrangement uses TRBV4-1 and TRBJ1-1; D is undetermined. V lost 2 bases and J lost 1, with 11 bases in between. In germline, CDR1 is MGHRA, CDR2 YSYEKL. This CDR3 has 15 residues. CDR3 region: CASSQLQRPNTEAFF. The CDR3 nucleotides read TGCGCCAGCAGCCAACTACAGCGACCGAACACTGAAGCTTTCTTT.

This clonotype has just a few counts. The chain is built from TRBV29-1 and TRBJ2-5; D perhaps matches TRBD2 (6 bases). The CDR3 sequence is 15 residues long. V dropped 0 bases and J dropped 5 bases, with 16 bases sitting between them. The germline V gene has CDR1 SQVTM and CDR2 ANQGSEA. The CDR3 is CSVEDLQGRGETQYF. The CDR3 DNA reads as TGCAGCGTTGAAGATCTTCAGGGCCGGGGGGAGACCCAGTACTTC. The full variable domain, its missing parts supplied by reference TRBV29-1 and TRBJ2-5, is SAVISQKPSRDICQRGTSLTIQCQVDSQVTMMFWYRQQPGQSLTLIATANQGSEATYESGFVIDKFPISRPNLTFSTLTVSNMSPEDSSIYLCSVEDLQGRGETQYFGPGTRLLVL.

About this clonotype: The conserved phenylalanine or tryptophan is not found at the CDR3 terminus, so this likely reflects a read error. The V gene is TRBV7-9, the J gene TRBJ2-1, with D possibly TRBD1 on 6 matching bases. Germline V gene data show CDR1 as SEHNR and CDR2 as FQNEAQ (reference sequence). Trimming removed 0 bases from V and 2 bases from J, with 8 bases in between. CDR3 length: 15 amino acids. CDR3 bases: TGTGCCAGCAGCTTAGCGCAGGGGACCTACAATGAGCAGTTCTCC. Encoded protein: CASSLAQGTYNEQFS.

There are a few counts of this clonotype. The gene calls are TRBV28 and TRBJ2-7, with TRBD1 matching 11 bases. This CDR3 has 14 amino acids. Germline values: CDR1 MDHEN, CDR2 SYDVKM. With V trimmed by 6 bases and J by 7 bases, 8 bases remained unmatched. Written as DNA, the CDR3 is TGTGCCAGCAGCCCCGGACAGGGGGCGCGAGAGCAGTACGTC. Protein sequence: CASSPGQGAREQYV.

In this sample, this clonotype turned up many times. The V gene is TRBV27, the J gene TRBJ1-1; D is possibly TRBD1 (6 bases). Germline lookup yields CDR1 MNHEY and CDR2 SMNVEV (reference sequence). The CDR3 runs to 14 residues. V lost 3 bases and J 0 bases, leaving 8 bases between the germline ends. This CDR3 reads CASSFTGLNTEAFF. The CDR3 coding sequence is TGTGCCAGCAGTTTCACAGGGCTGAACACTGAAGCTTTCTTT.

The rearrangement links TRBV25-1 to TRBJ2-7; D assignment may be TRBD1 or TRBD2 (5 bases each). V was cut by 9 bases and J by 0 bases, with 21 bases left in between. The CDR3 is 16 residues long. From germline, CDR1 is MGHDK and CDR2 SYGVNS. The CDR3 sequence: CARTGPGKLSSYEQYV. CDR3 nucleotides: TGTGCCAGAACGGGACCTGGGAAACTAAGCTCCTACGAGCAGTACGTC.

Only a few counts were recorded for this clonotype. This chain uses TRBV6-8 with TRBJ1-3, with TRBD1 identical over 8 bases. CDR1 and CDR2 (germline): MNHGY, SAAAGT. This CDR3 is built from 18 residues. The trim removed 2 bases at V and 0 bases at J, leaving 9 bases unmatched. CDR3 loop: CASSYRYHRGSSGNTIYF. CDR3 in DNA: TGTGCCAGCAGTTACCGATACCACAGGGGGAGCTCTGGAAACACCATATATTTT.

This clonotype was recorded a few times. The rearrangement joins TRBV20-1 to TRBJ1-1; 7 positions match TRBD1. V lost 2 bases, J lost 3 bases, and 0 bases stayed unmatched. The CDR3 is made up of 12 amino acids. Germline CDR1 reads DFQATT; CDR2 reads SNEGSKA (reference sequence). In nucleotides, the CDR3 is TGCAGTGCTAGACAGGGGGACACTGAAGCTTTCTTT. Its translation: CSARQGDTEAFF.

This clonotype was picked up many times. The chain has TRBV20-1 and TRBJ1-1; D call uncertain. Between the trimmed V and J ends, which lost 4 bases and 3 bases, there was a span of 18 bases. The CDR3 is 15 residues long. Germline loops: CDR1 DFQATT, CDR2 SNEGSKA (reference sequence). CDR3 loop: CSATSVSREDTEAFF. The CDR3 region has the DNA TGCAGTGCTACCTCCGTTTCGCGGGAGGACACTGAAGCTTTCTTT.

This clonotype turned up a few times. This chain connects TRBV6-2 or TRBV6-3 to TRBJ2-1, with 11 bases matching TRBD2. V lost 6 bases and J lost 6; bases outside the gene matches: 7. CDR1 and CDR2 from the germline V gene are MNHEY and SVGEGT. This CDR3 is 15 amino acids long. CDR3 coding DNA: TGTGCCAGCAGCCGTACTAGCGGGAGTTTCAATGAGCAGTTCTTC. It encodes CASSRTSGSFNEQFF.

This clonotype was recorded at least ten times. V and J are TRBV27 and TRBJ1-6, with D hard to call. CDR1 and CDR2 (germline): MNHEY, SMNVEV (reference sequence). Deletions cut 2 bases from V and 8 bases from J, with 13 bases between. The CDR3 consists of 15 residues. CDR3 protein: CASSLEPASYSPLHF. In DNA form, the CDR3 reads TGTGCCAGCAGTTTAGAACCAGCCTCTTATTCACCCCTCCACTTT.

As DNA, the CDR3 is TGTGCCAGCAGTACCAGCCCCGTCACAGATACGCAGTATTTT. Encoded protein: CASSTSPVTDTQYF. The V gene is TRBV11-2, the J gene TRBJ2-3; D is unclear. The CDR3 totals 14 residues. With 6 bases removed from V and 2 bases from J, the gap between germline ends came to 12 bases. Per the germline V gene, CDR1 is SGHAT and CDR2 is FQNNGV.

This rearrangement joins TRBV30 to TRBJ2-7; 13 nucleotides align to TRBD2. The CDR3 sequence is 17 residues long. CDR1 GTSNPN and CDR2 SVGIG come from the germline V gene (reference sequence). V was pared by 1 base and J by 2 bases, with 8 bases of the junction left unmatched. The CDR3 DNA reads TGTGCCTGGAGTGCCTTGACCGGGACTAGCGGGACCTACGAGCAGTACTTC. Protein product: CAWSALTGTSGTYEQYF.

This chain connects TRBV6-6 to TRBJ1-3; D call uncertain. CDR1 MNHNY and CDR2 SVGAGI come from the germline V gene (reference sequence). The CDR3 sequence is 15 residues long. Trimming took off 0 bases at V and 0 bases at J, with 6 bases between the two ends. CDR3 amino acids: CASSYSGISGNTIYF. CDR3 sequence (DNA): TGTGCCAGCAGTTACTCCGGAATCTCTGGAAACACCATATATTTT.

This clonotype was picked up one time. The CDR3 DNA sequence: TGTGCCAGCACCGCCCCAGGACTAGCGGGCACAGATACGCAGTATTTT. Protein sequence: CASTAPGLAGTDTQYF. The chain uses TRBV7-9 and TRBJ2-3; 10 bases are a match to TRBD2. The length of the CDR3 is 16 residues. Germline values: CDR1 SEHNR, CDR2 FQNEAQ (reference sequence). After removal of 7 bases from V and 1 base from J, the junction contained 8 bases not matched to a gene.

This clonotype was seen repeatedly, ten times or more. The chain recombines TRBV29-1 with TRBJ2-3, with 11 bases matching TRBD2. This CDR3 spans 15 amino acids. CDR1 is SQVTM and CDR2 is ANQGSEA in the germline V gene. Trimming at V came to 2 bases and at J to 4 bases, leaving 5 bases not matched to a gene. As DNA, the CDR3 is TGCAGCGTTGAAAATAGCGGGAGGGCCCCAGATACGCAGTATTTT. Amino acids: CSVENSGRAPDTQYF.

V is TRBV12-3 or TRBV12-4 and J is TRBJ1-4; D is undetermined. The V gene lost 6 bases and the J gene lost 0 bases, with 8 bases spanning the gap. The CDR3 is 14 residues long. Here the CDR3 DNA reads TGTGCCAGCAGCCCAATCGCAACTAATGAAAAACTGTTTTTT. Translated, it gives CASSPIATNEKLFF.

This clonotype was recorded at least ten times. The V gene is TRBV5-6, the J gene TRBJ1-2, with TRBD1 matching 7 bases. This CDR3 comprises 16 residues. Germline V gene lookup returns CDR1 SGHDT and CDR2 YYEEEE. V shed 4 bases, J shed 0 bases, and the junction held 9 bases outside the gene matches. The DNA for the CDR3 is TGTGCCAGCAGCCAGACAACCGGGACAGCTAACTATGGCTACACCTTC. Protein: CASSQTTGTANYGYTF.

This clonotype was found many times. This sequence joins TRBV27 and TRBJ1-2; possible D gene TRBD1, 5 bases. Trimming shortened V by 10 bases and J by 4 bases, and 13 bases separated the two germline ends. The CDR3 is 12 amino acids. CDR1 is MNHEY, CDR2 SMNVEV, per germline (reference sequence). The CDR3 loop is CATGQRGYGYTF. The CDR3 coding sequence is TGTGCCACGGGGCAGAGGGGCTATGGCTACACCTTC.

This chain links TRBV7-6 with TRBJ1-3; D uncertain. The CDR3 extends over 13 amino acids. The germline V gene encodes CDR1 SGHVS and CDR2 FNYEAQ. V shed 2 bases and J shed 6 bases, with 8 bases lying between them. The CDR3 sequence is CASSLQNLNTIYF. CDR3 nucleotides: TGTGCCAGCAGCTTACAGAACTTAAACACCATATATTTT.